This T cell receptor beta chain was sequenced in a study of cytomegalovirus exposure and HLA in healthy donors. General observations from the study: Later, TCR association rates were found to vary by HLA locus, highest for DRB1 and lowest for HLA-C. By a later analysis, the bulk of CMV-associated TCR beta chains appeared HLA-restricted. In a later analysis, specific HLA alleles were associated with 15,000 to 20,000 TCR beta sequences at a 0.05 false discovery rate.

Notes on this clone: Antigen unknown.

Germline V gives CDR1 SGHRS, CDR2 YFSETQ. This CDR3 is built from 16 residues. V was shortened by 1 base and J by 0 bases, with 12 bases between the two germline ends. The PCR had 60 Vbeta and 13 Jbeta primers. Clones were sequenced by immunoSEQ multiplex PCR, and TCRdb holds only the in-frame ones, with some missing. Here the sample spans over 150,000 clones, around 77% being singletons. J is TRBJ2-3 and V is TRBV5-1; D may be TRBD2 (5 bases). Sequencing was carried out using PBMCs. This sequence was found in a middle-aged man in good health and CMV-seropositive. CDR3 region: CASSLYGGLSTDTQYF. DNA for the CDR3: TGCGCCAGCAGCTTGTACGGCGGGCTGAGCACAGATACGCAGTATTTT.